The source of this T cell receptor beta chain is a study of shared clonotypes between healthy human individuals. V was clipped by 2 bases and J by 1 base, with 5 bases between them. Germline V gene data show CDR1 as SSHAT and CDR2 as FNYEAQ (reference sequence). CDR3 size: 14 residues. Measured with immunoSEQ multiplex PCR; TCRdb has only the in-frame clones, and not every one. Here the sample spans fewer than 1.8 million clones, 98% being singletons. The clonotype comes from a man younger than 45 in good health. Sequencing input: naive CD4+ T cells sorted from blood. Noted subset: CD45RA+ positively selected. The rearrangement joins TRBV7-7 to TRBJ2-2; D gene ambiguous. DNA of the CDR3: TGTGCCAGCAGCTTAAGGTTGAACACCGGGGAGCTGTTTTTT. Protein product: CASSLRLNTGELFF.